Below, 15 T cell receptor beta chains from the same sample are listed, as sequenced in a study of breast tumors, draining lymph nodes, adjacent tissues. Using its own MiXCR run on the multiplex PCR reads, TCRdb lists one record per CDR3 protein. The sample lists 14,000 to 15,000 distinct CDR3 sequences; roughly 48% were seen once. Sequenced sample: tumor-adjacent breast tissue. The receptor source for this set is a female donor with breast cancer. Some clones in this sample may be carry-over from other donors' samples.

Notes on this clonotype: Since a much larger clone is just one base distant, this may be a read error. The chain uses TRBV19 and TRBJ2-1, with 7 bases identical to TRBD2. Germline V gene sequence: CDR1 LNHDA, CDR2 SQIVND (reference sequence). The trim removed 11 bases at V and 5 bases at J, leaving 9 bases unmatched. CDR3 length: 13 amino acids. CDR3 nucleotide sequence: TGTGCCGGATTAGCGGGCTTAAACAATGAGCAGTTCTTC. Translation gives CAGLAGLNNEQFF.

V usage is TRBV7-2 and J usage is TRBJ1-2; TRBD1 matches 7 bases. Germline-derived CDR1 and CDR2 are SGHTA and FQGNSA. CDR3 length: 15 amino acids. The V gene end was trimmed by 2 bases and the J gene end by 4 bases; junction bases not matched to a gene: 7. In nucleotides, the CDR3 is TGTGCCAGCAGCTTAACTTCCCGGGACAGCTATGGCTACACCTTC. It codes for CASSLTSRDSYGYTF.

The chain is built from TRBV7-9 and TRBJ2-1; 10 bases line up with TRBD2. Germline CDR1 and CDR2: SEHNR and FQNEAQ (reference sequence). The CDR3 has 16 amino acids. The V segment lost 6 bases and the J segment 8 bases; nucleotides outside the gene matches: 13. The CDR3 DNA is TGTGCCAGCAGAATAGTCAATAGCGGGAGGATTGATGAGCAGTTCTTC. It codes for CASRIVNSGRIDEQFF.

This clonotype is hyperexpanded (1% or more) within its sample. The CDR3 does not close with the conserved phenylalanine or tryptophan, likely indicating a read error. Because the CDR3's place on the DNA is in doubt, the DNA is left out and the CDR3 is given as listed by TCRdb. The chain uses TRBV5-1 and TRBJ2-3; TRBD2, the table's D call, lacks a check against the DNA. The CDR3 comprises 16 residues, both ends counted. Germline values: CDR1 SGHRS, CDR2 YFSETQ. CDR3 in amino acids: CASSGGPGSGRPPPIN.

This clonotype showed up many times. CDR3 bases: TGCAGTGCTAGGGGACAGCTGTCAGAAAAACTGTTTTTT. Amino acids: CSARGQLSEKLFF. The gene calls are TRBV20-1 and TRBJ1-4; TRBD1 agrees at 7 bases. Per the germline V gene, CDR1 is DFQATT and CDR2 is SNEGSKA (reference sequence). V lost 3 bases, J lost 8 bases, and 6 bases stayed unmatched. The CDR3 runs to 13 residues.

This clonotype has ten or more counts. With a much larger clone just one base away, this may be a read error. The V and J genes are TRBV9 and TRBJ2-3; perhaps D is TRBD1 or TRBD2 (5 bases each). Germline V lookup: CDR1 SGDLS, CDR2 YYNGEE. The CDR3 runs to 16 residues. Between the trimmed V and J ends, which lost 3 bases and 4 bases, there was a span of 18 bases. The CDR3: CASSASTGTTADTQYF. The CDR3 DNA sequence: TGTGCCAGCAGCGCCTCGACCGGGACCACCGCAGATACGCAGTATTTT.

This clonotype was detected ten times or more. The CDR3 region is CASTVPTGNYGYTF. The CDR3 nucleotides read TGTGCCAGCACCGTACCAACAGGGAACTATGGCTACACCTTC. The rearrangement uses TRBV28 and TRBJ1-2; a weak D match, TRBD1 (6 bases). V was pared by 7 bases and J by 2 bases, with 14 bases between. Per the germline V gene, CDR1 is MDHEN and CDR2 is SYDVKM. The CDR3 covers 14 residues.

In this sample, this clonotype is large. The chain employs TRBV15 and TRBJ2-7, with 8 nucleotides matching TRBD1. The CDR3 consists of 15 residues. Looked up from germline, CDR1 is LNHNV and CDR2 is YYDKDF (reference sequence). Trimming took 0 bases from V and 4 from J; bases not matched to a gene: 5. This chain's CDR3 is CATSRDRTGGYEQYF. The CDR3 nucleotides are TGTGCCACCAGCAGAGATCGCACAGGGGGTTACGAGCAGTACTTC. Filled out from reference TRBV15 and TRBJ2-7, the complete variable domain reads DAMVIQNPRYQVTQFGKPVTLSCSQTLNHNVMYWYQQKSSQAPKLLFHYYDKDFNNEADTPDNFQSRRPNTSFCFLDIRSPGLGDTAMYLCATSRDRTGGYEQYFGPGTRLTVT.

The gene calls are TRBV4-1 and TRBJ2-2; D remains ambiguous. Germline-derived CDR1 and CDR2 are MGHRA and YSYEKL. This CDR3 is 12 amino acids long. The V end was cut by 1 base, the J end by 6 bases, with 3 bases between. CDR3 in amino acids: CASSQGPGELFF. The CDR3 DNA sequence: TGCGCCAGCAGCCAAGGCCCCGGGGAGCTGTTTTTT.

Many counts were recorded for this clonotype. V is TRBV6-6 and J is TRBJ1-5, with a tentative D call TRBD1 (5 bases). The length of the CDR3 is 18 residues. Germline V gene sequence: CDR1 MNHNY, CDR2 SVGAGI (reference sequence). Trimming stripped 0 bases from V and 0 bases from J, with 15 bases between. The CDR3, as DNA: TGTGCCAGCAGTTACTCTGGCAGGGAACGATATAGCAATCAGCCCCAGCATTTT. Residues: CASSYSGRERYSNQPQHF.

The rearrangement links TRBV13 to TRBJ2-1; 8 bases align to TRBD2. V trimming: 10 bases; J trimming: 2 bases; junction bases outside the gene matches: 4. In germline, CDR1 is PRHDT, CDR2 FYEKMQ (reference sequence). This CDR3 has 13 amino acids. The CDR3 sequence: CATGGAAYNEQFF. The CDR3, as DNA: TGTGCCACCGGGGGGGCCGCCTACAATGAGCAGTTCTTC. Full variable domain (remainder filled in from reference TRBV13 and TRBJ2-1): AAGVIQSPRHLIKEKRETATLKCYPIPRHDTVYWYQQGPGQDPQFLISFYEKMQSDKGSIPDRFSAQQFSDYHSELNMSSLELGDSALYFCATGGAAYNEQFFGPGTRLTVL.

This clonotype was detected many times. Since a much larger clone is just one base distant, this may be a read error. The V and J genes are TRBV6-2 or TRBV6-3 and TRBJ2-7, with D hard to call. Germline CDR1 is MNHEY and CDR2 is SVGEGT. V lost 8 bases and J 0 bases, leaving 14 bases between the germline ends. There are 14 residues in the CDR3. The CDR3: CASERPGDSYEQYF. The CDR3, as DNA: TGTGCCAGCGAGCGCCCTGGGGACTCCTACGAGCAGTACTTC.

This clonotype was found many times. The V call is TRBV7-9, the J call TRBJ2-5; possibly TRBD2 for D (6 bases). The V end lost 6 bases, the J end lost 5 bases, and 19 bases lay between the germline ends. Germline V lookup: CDR1 SEHNR, CDR2 FQNEAQ (reference sequence). CDR3 size: 15 residues. The CDR3 protein is CASSTPGLLRETQYF. CDR3 DNA sequence: TGTGCCAGCAGTACCCCGGGACTCCTACGGGAGACCCAGTACTTC.

This clonotype was recorded at least ten times. The gene calls are TRBV5-5 and TRBJ2-1; TRBD1 aligns across 12 bases. Per germline, CDR1 SGHKS and CDR2 YYEKEE (reference sequence). J was trimmed by 9 bases and V by 4 bases; bases with no gene match: 5. The CDR3 covers 14 residues. CDR3 in DNA: TGTGCCAGCAGCCCGGGACAGGGGGCACGTGAGCAGTTCTTC. Its translation is CASSPGQGAREQFF.

The CDR3 protein is CSAMWTSITDTQYF. The CDR3 nucleotides read TGCAGTGCTATGTGGACTAGTATCACAGATACGCAGTATTTT. This chain uses TRBV20-1 with TRBJ2-3, with 7 bases identical to TRBD2. The CDR3 has 14 residues. The V segment lost 4 bases and the J segment 2 bases; nucleotides outside the gene matches: 6. Germline V CDR1 and CDR2: DFQATT, SNEGSKA (reference sequence).